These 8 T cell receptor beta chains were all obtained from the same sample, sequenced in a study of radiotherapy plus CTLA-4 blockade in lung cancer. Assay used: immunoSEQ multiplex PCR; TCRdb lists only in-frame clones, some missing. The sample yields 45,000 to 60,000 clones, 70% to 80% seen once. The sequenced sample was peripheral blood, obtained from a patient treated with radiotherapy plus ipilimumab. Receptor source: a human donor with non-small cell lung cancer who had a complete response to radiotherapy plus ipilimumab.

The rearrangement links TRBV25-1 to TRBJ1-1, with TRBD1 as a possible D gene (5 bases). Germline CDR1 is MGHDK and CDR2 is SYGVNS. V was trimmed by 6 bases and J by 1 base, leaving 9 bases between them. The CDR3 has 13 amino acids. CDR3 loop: CASRIQENTEAFF. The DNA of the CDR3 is TGTGCCAGCAGGATACAGGAGAACACTGAAGCTTTCTTT.

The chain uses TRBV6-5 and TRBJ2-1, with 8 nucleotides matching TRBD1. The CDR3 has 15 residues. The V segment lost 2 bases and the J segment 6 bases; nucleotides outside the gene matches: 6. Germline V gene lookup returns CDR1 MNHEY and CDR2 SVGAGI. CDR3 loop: CASSYASTGANEQFF. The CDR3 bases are TGTGCCAGCAGTTACGCCTCGACAGGGGCCAATGAGCAGTTCTTC.

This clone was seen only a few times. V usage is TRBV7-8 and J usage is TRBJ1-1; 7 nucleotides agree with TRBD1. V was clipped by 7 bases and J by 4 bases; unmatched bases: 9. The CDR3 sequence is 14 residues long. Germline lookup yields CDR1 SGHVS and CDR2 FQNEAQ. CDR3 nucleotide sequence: TGTGCCAGCATTCCAGACAGGGCGGGCACTGAAGCTTTCTTT. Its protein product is CASIPDRAGTEAFF.

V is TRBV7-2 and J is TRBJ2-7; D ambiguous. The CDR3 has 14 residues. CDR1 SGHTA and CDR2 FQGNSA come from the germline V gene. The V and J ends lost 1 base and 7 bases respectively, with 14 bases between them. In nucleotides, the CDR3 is TGTGCCAGCAGCTTAGAGTTTACACAGAGTGAGCAGTACTTC. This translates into CASSLEFTQSEQYF.

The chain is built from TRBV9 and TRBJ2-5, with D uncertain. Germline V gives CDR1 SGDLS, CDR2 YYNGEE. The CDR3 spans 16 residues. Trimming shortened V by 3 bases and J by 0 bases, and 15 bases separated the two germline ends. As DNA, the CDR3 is TGTGCCAGCAGCGACACCTTGCATTATAACCAAGAGACCCAGTACTTC. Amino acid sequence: CASSDTLHYNQETQYF.

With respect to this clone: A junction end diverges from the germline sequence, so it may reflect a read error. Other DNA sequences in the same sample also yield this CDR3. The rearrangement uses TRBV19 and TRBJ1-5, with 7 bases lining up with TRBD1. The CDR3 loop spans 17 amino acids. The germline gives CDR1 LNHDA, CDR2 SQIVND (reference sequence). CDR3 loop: CASSKDRNGVGNQPQHF. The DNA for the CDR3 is TGCGCCAGTAGTAAGGACAGGAATGGCGTAGGGAATCAGCCCCAGCATTTT.

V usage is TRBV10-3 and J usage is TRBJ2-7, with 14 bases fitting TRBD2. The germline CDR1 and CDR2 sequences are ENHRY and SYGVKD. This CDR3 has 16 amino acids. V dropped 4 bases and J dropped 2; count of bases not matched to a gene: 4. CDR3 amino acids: CAISVGLAGGTYEQYF. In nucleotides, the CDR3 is TGTGCCATCAGTGTAGGACTAGCGGGGGGAACCTACGAGCAGTACTTC.

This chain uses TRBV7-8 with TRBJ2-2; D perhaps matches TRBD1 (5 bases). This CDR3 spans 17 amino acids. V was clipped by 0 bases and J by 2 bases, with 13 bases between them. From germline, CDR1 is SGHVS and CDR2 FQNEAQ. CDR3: CASSLAGRVGNTGELFF. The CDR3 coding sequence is TGTGCCAGCAGCTTAGCTGGCAGGGTTGGAAACACCGGGGAGCTGTTTTTT.